The source of this T cell receptor beta chain is a study of STAT5B mutations in CD4+ large granular lymphocyte leukemia (dated by TCRdb to between 2021 and 2022). Some background on the complete study: Among healthy controls, the CDR3 'QG' motif was associated with a particular HLA allele. The study compared the TCRbeta repertoires of patients with CD4+ T-cell large granular lymphocyte leukemia against those of healthy blood donors. Flow cytometry on FACSCanto II or FACSVerse showed that the purified fractions were more than 95% pure among lymphocytes. Results and caveats for the whole study, not just this receptor: Each patient's main leukemic clonotypes were private, but around 27% of these clonotypes showed up at low frequency in the non-leukemic repertoires of other patients. CD4-sorted patient repertoires appeared more clonal than healthy CD4+ repertoires, and this difference persisted after removing the putative leukemic clones. Data were not HLA-matched; higher clonality in CD4+ versus CD8+ T-LGLL could reflect the relatively small sample size. Enrichment of TRBV06-family usage was observed among the top patient clones (8/27) relative to healthy controls (2/35).

For this chain, trimming is 0 bases at the V end and 11 bases at the J end, and the number of junction bases without a gene match is 3. Its CDR3 holds 13 amino acids, cysteine through phenylalanine. Only the CDR3 DNA stays, 39 bases, in frame from base 1. For CDR1 and CDR2, the germline V gene lists SGHRS and YFSETQ. Regarding this clone: The specificity of this receptor is unknown. One base away there is no much larger clone; base qualities are not given.

The immunoSEQ assay at survey resolution was applied to genomic DNA for sequencing of TCRbeta rearrangements. The source study handled its data this way. A lowest detectable productive clonotype frequency of 2.59 x 10-5 was observed in the TCR sequencing data. Only productive TCRbeta rearrangements, meaning sequences that were complete and in-frame, were kept for the analyses. Sample clonality was computed as Simpson clonality in the immunoSEQ Analyzer version 3.0. Clones were binned by frequency as very rare, small, medium, large (1-20%) or hyperexpanded (>20%). Generation probabilities were estimated with OLGA 1.2.3, V-gene circos plots were made with VDJtools, specificities were searched in VDJdb, and CDR3 motifs were identified with GLIPH. Here the immuneACCESS table is served through TCRdb, limited to in-frame sequences with V and J called. Missing clones are a known gap in these copies; in checked studies unresolved V genes cover under half, and the rest lacks a known reason. V, J and clone size derive from that table, while D and trimming were established from the DNA sequence. This sample lists around 20,000 clones; about 79% were detected once. 0.35% to 0.5% of the sample is in the top ten clones.

Healthy controls were roughly 40 blood donors whose buffy coats came from the Finnish Red Cross blood service. All TCR-sequenced material derived from peripheral blood: patient blood samples and healthy donor buffy coats. Ficoll-Hypaque gradient centrifugation was used to isolate peripheral blood mononuclear cells. CD4+ cells were purified magnetically from the buffy coats of healthy controls. The Gentra Puregene Cell and Tissue kit was used for genomic DNA extraction, and quantification was performed on a Qubit 2.0 fluorometer. The clonotype originates from a human donor in good health. The rearrangement combines TRBV5-1 with TRBJ2-7; TRBD2 lines up with 12 middle nucleotides. The sequencing sample was made of CD4+ T cells from blood buffy coats. The DNA sequence is given as TGCGCCAGCAGCTTGGAGCCTAGCGGGAGGGAGTACTTC. Translated, it gives CASSLEPSGREYF.